Listed below are T cell receptor beta chains from one sample, sequenced in a study of graft-versus-host responses after intestinal transplantation. Clones were sequenced by immunoSEQ multiplex PCR, and TCRdb holds only the in-frame ones, with some missing. This sample yields under 45,000 clones, of which roughly 89% are seen a single time; 7% to 7.5% belongs to the top ten. Sequenced here: PBMCs, sampled approximately 270 days after transplant. Receptor source: a human patient who received an intestinal transplant, so some T cells may come from the graft donor. The CDR3 runs from the conserved cysteine through the conserved F or W. The D gene is left open where the match is weak. A row's size may be missing; if present it is once, few, many or a size class.

clone size: NA
D gene: NA
J gene: TRBJ1-4
V gene: TRBV7-9
CDR3 protein: CASGTGWEKLFF
CDR3 DNA: TGTGCCAGCGGGACTGGCTGGGAAAAACTGTTTTTT

clone size: NA
D gene: NA
J gene: TRBJ1-4
V gene: TRBV5-1
CDR3 protein: CASSQTGTEGEKLFF
CDR3 DNA: TGCGCCAGCAGCCAAACCGGGACGGAGGGGGAAAAACTGTTTTTT

clone size: NA
D gene: TRBD2
J gene: TRBJ2-5
V gene: TRBV28
CDR3 protein: CASRAGGRETQYF
CDR3 DNA: TGTGCCAGCAGAGCGGGGGGAAGGGAGACCCAGTACTTC

clone size: NA
D gene: NA
J gene: TRBJ1-5
V gene: TRBV6-5
CDR3 protein: CASSAGQSTNQPQHF
CDR3 DNA: TGTGCCAGCAGTGCCGGGCAAAGTACCAATCAGCCCCAGCATTTT

clone size: NA
D gene: NA
J gene: TRBJ1-6
V gene: TRBV18
CDR3 protein: CASSPQVGDSPLHF
CDR3 DNA: TGTGCCAGCTCACCGCAGGTGGGGGATTCACCCCTCCACTTT

clone size: NA
D gene: NA
J gene: TRBJ2-2
V gene: TRBV11-1
CDR3 protein: CASSYSNTGELFF
CDR3 DNA: TGTGCCAGCAGCTATTCTAACACCGGGGAGCTGTTTTTT

clone size: NA
D gene: TRBD2
J gene: TRBJ2-7
V gene: TRBV7-2
CDR3 protein: CASRSKRGAPYEQYF
CDR3 DNA: TGTGCCAGCAGAAGTAAGCGGGGGGCTCCCTACGAGCAGTACTTC

clone size: NA
D gene: TRBD2
J gene: TRBJ2-4
V gene: TRBV28
CDR3 protein: CASSTRTLAGGRNIQYF
CDR3 DNA: TGTGCCAGCAGTACCCGGACTCTAGCGGGGGGCCGCAACATTCAGTACTTC

clone size: NA
D gene: NA
J gene: TRBJ2-5
V gene: TRBV9
CDR3 protein: CASSPVLQETQYF
CDR3 DNA: TGTGCCAGCAGCCCTGTCTTACAAGAGACCCAGTACTTC

clone size: NA
D gene: NA
J gene: TRBJ2-5
V gene: TRBV27
CDR3 protein: CASSLMGNPIETQYF
CDR3 DNA: TGTGCCAGCAGCCTCATGGGTAACCCCATAGAGACCCAGTACTTC

clone size: NA
D gene: TRBD1
J gene: TRBJ2-3
V gene: TRBV18
CDR3 protein: CASSPPGQGADTQYF
CDR3 DNA: TGTGCCAGCTCACCACCGGGACAGGGGGCCGATACGCAGTATTTT

clone size: NA
D gene: NA
J gene: TRBJ2-5
V gene: TRBV4-1
CDR3 protein: CASSQAPTGLQETQYF
CDR3 DNA: TGCGCCAGCAGCCAGGCCCCAACAGGGTTACAAGAGACCCAGTACTTC

clone size: once
D gene: NA
J gene: TRBJ2-6
V gene: TRBV6-5
CDR3 protein: CASSYGGVGANVLTF
CDR3 DNA: TGTGCCAGCAGTTACGGGGGTGTGGGGGCCAACGTCCTGACTTTC

clone size: NA
D gene: NA
J gene: TRBJ1-2
V gene: TRBV10-3
CDR3 protein: CATTTEANYGYTF
CDR3 DNA: TGTGCCACGACCACGGAAGCTAACTATGGCTACACCTTC

clone size: NA
D gene: TRBD2
J gene: TRBJ2-7
V gene: TRBV6-6
CDR3 protein: CASSPPPTSGGTQYF
CDR3 DNA: TGTGCCAGCAGCCCCCCCCCGACTAGCGGGGGCACGCAGTACTTC

clone size: once
D gene: NA
J gene: TRBJ2-5
V gene: TRBV7-8
CDR3 protein: CASSQDAEGSETQYF
CDR3 DNA: TGTGCCAGCAGCCAAGACGCCGAGGGGTCTGAGACCCAGTACTTC

clone size: NA
D gene: TRBD1
J gene: TRBJ1-2
V gene: TRBV27
CDR3 protein: CASSLRQGDWSGYTF
CDR3 DNA: TGTGCCAGCAGTTTGAGGCAGGGGGACTGGTCTGGCTACACCTTC

clone size: NA
D gene: NA
J gene: TRBJ1-1
V gene: TRBV25-1
CDR3 protein: CASRRQMNTEAFF
CDR3 DNA: TGTGCCAGCAGACGACAGATGAACACTGAAGCTTTCTTT

clone size: NA
D gene: TRBD2
J gene: TRBJ2-3
V gene: TRBV5-8
CDR3 protein: CASSFAQRGVNTQYF
CDR3 DNA: TGTGCCAGCAGCTTCGCCCAGCGGGGGGTTAATACGCAGTATTTT

clone size: NA
D gene: TRBD2
J gene: TRBJ2-1
V gene: TRBV29-1
CDR3 protein: CSVPSQAGGPNEQFF
CDR3 DNA: TGCAGCGTTCCTTCCCAGGCGGGGGGGCCCAATGAGCAGTTCTTC

clone size: NA
D gene: NA
J gene: TRBJ2-7
V gene: TRBV11-2
CDR3 protein: CASQGSNPSYEQYF
CDR3 DNA: TGTGCCAGCCAGGGATCCAACCCCTCCTACGAGCAGTACTTC

clone size: NA
D gene: TRBD2
J gene: TRBJ2-1
V gene: TRBV7-9
CDR3 protein: CASVRGGANEQFF
CDR3 DNA: TGTGCCAGTGTGCGCGGGGGGGCTAATGAGCAGTTCTTC

clone size: NA
D gene: TRBD2
J gene: TRBJ2-7
V gene: TRBV7-9
CDR3 protein: CASSSTAGGPYEQYF
CDR3 DNA: TGTGCCAGCAGCTCAACAGCGGGGGGCCCCTACGAGCAGTACTTC

clone size: NA
D gene: NA
J gene: TRBJ1-6
V gene: TRBV6-6
CDR3 protein: CASSYGAEGNSPLHF
CDR3 DNA: TGTGCCAGCAGTTACGGGGCAGAAGGAAATTCACCCCTCCACTTT

clone size: few
D gene: TRBD1
J gene: TRBJ2-2
V gene: TRBV25-1
CDR3 protein: CASSEGTGDTGELFF
CDR3 DNA: TGTGCCAGCAGTGAAGGGACAGGGGACACCGGGGAGCTGTTTTTT

clone size: NA
D gene: NA
J gene: TRBJ2-7
V gene: TRBV7-2
CDR3 protein: CASSFGEGEQYF
CDR3 DNA: TGTGCCAGCAGCTTCGGTGAGGGGGAGCAGTACTTC

clone size: NA
D gene: NA
J gene: TRBJ1-2
V gene: TRBV9
CDR3 protein: CASSVEESPLYGYTF
CDR3 DNA: TGTGCCAGCAGCGTAGAGGAATCGCCTCTCTATGGCTACACCTTC

clone size: NA
D gene: NA
J gene: TRBJ1-1
V gene: TRBV7-9
CDR3 protein: CASSPGQGAFF
CDR3 DNA: TGTGCCAGCAGCCCGGGCCAAGGGGCTTTCTTT

clone size: NA
D gene: NA
J gene: TRBJ2-7
V gene: TRBV4-1
CDR3 protein: CASSQGRGTYEQYF
CDR3 DNA: TGCGCCAGCAGCCAGGGCAGGGGCACCTACGAGCAGTACTTC

clone size: NA
D gene: NA
J gene: TRBJ1-3
V gene: TRBV6-5
CDR3 protein: CASSYGRAGNTIYF
CDR3 DNA: TGTGCCAGCAGTTATGGCAGGGCTGGAAACACCATATATTTT

clone size: NA
D gene: TRBD2
J gene: TRBJ2-1
V gene: TRBV7-9
CDR3 protein: CASSIAGGPNEQFF
CDR3 DNA: TGTGCCAGCAGCATAGCGGGGGGGCCTAATGAGCAGTTCTTC

clone size: NA
D gene: TRBD1
J gene: TRBJ2-7
V gene: TRBV18
CDR3 protein: CASSPRTGALHEQYF
CDR3 DNA: TGTGCCAGCTCACCTCGGACAGGGGCTCTCCACGAGCAGTACTTC

clone size: NA
D gene: NA
J gene: TRBJ1-1
V gene: TRBV2
CDR3 protein: CASSMDSSSLNTEAFF
CDR3 DNA: TGTGCCAGCAGTATGGACAGTTCAAGTTTGAACACTGAAGCTTTCTTT

clone size: NA
D gene: NA
J gene: TRBJ1-5
V gene: TRBV4-1
CDR3 protein: CASSSYKGDGYQPQHF
CDR3 DNA: TGCGCCAGCAGCTCCTACAAAGGGGACGGCTATCAGCCCCAGCATTTT

clone size: NA
D gene: NA
J gene: TRBJ2-7
V gene: TRBV27
CDR3 protein: CASSSTYPGPFYEQYF
CDR3 DNA: TGTGCCAGCAGTTCGACATACCCGGGACCCTTTTACGAGCAGTACTTC

clone size: NA
D gene: NA
J gene: TRBJ2-7
V gene: TRBV6-5
CDR3 protein: CASSHPGGVDEQYF
CDR3 DNA: TGTGCCAGCAGTCACCCCGGGGGAGTTGACGAGCAGTACTTC

clone size: NA
D gene: TRBD1
J gene: TRBJ1-2
V gene: TRBV11-3
CDR3 protein: CASTQGGGINYGYTF
CDR3 DNA: TGTGCCAGCACCCAGGGAGGGGGCATCAACTATGGCTACACCTTC

clone size: NA
D gene: TRBD1
J gene: TRBJ1-4
V gene: TRBV27
CDR3 protein: CASRITSGGTNEKLFF
CDR3 DNA: TGTGCCAGCAGAATAACTTCAGGGGGAACCAATGAAAAACTGTTTTTT

clone size: NA
D gene: NA
J gene: TRBJ1-6
V gene: TRBV6-5
CDR3 protein: CATTLGRGNSPLHF
CDR3 DNA: TGTGCCACGACACTAGGACGTGGAAATTCACCCCTCCACTTT

clone size: NA
D gene: TRBD2
J gene: TRBJ2-7
V gene: TRBV11-2
CDR3 protein: CASSPPGLVFYEQYF
CDR3 DNA: TGTGCCAGCAGCCCCCCGGGACTAGTTTTCTACGAGCAGTACTTC

clone size: NA
D gene: TRBD2
J gene: TRBJ2-1
V gene: TRBV5-6
CDR3 protein: CASTRGVAGLGHEQFF
CDR3 DNA: TGTGCCAGCACACGAGGGGTAGCGGGGTTGGGGCATGAGCAGTTCTTC

clone size: NA
D gene: NA
J gene: TRBJ2-3
V gene: TRBV29-1
CDR3 protein: CSGPHGDTQYF
CDR3 DNA: TGCAGCGGGCCTCATGGAGATACGCAGTATTTT

clone size: few
D gene: NA
J gene: TRBJ1-1
V gene: TRBV29-1
CDR3 protein: CSGSRENTEAFF
CDR3 DNA: TGCAGCGGCTCGCGGGAGAACACTGAAGCTTTCTTT

clone size: NA
D gene: TRBD2
J gene: TRBJ2-5
V gene: TRBV9
CDR3 protein: CASSVAASGDQETQYF
CDR3 DNA: TGTGCCAGCAGCGTAGCGGCTAGCGGGGACCAAGAGACCCAGTACTTC

clone size: NA
D gene: NA
J gene: TRBJ1-3
V gene: TRBV19
CDR3 protein: CASSIGVSGNTIYF
CDR3 DNA: TGTGCCAGTAGTATAGGAGTCTCTGGAAACACCATATATTTT

clone size: NA
D gene: NA
J gene: TRBJ1-1
V gene: TRBV12-5
CDR3 protein: CASGFPTGLNTEAFF
CDR3 DNA: TGTGCTAGTGGTTTCCCTACAGGGTTGAACACTGAAGCTTTCTTT

clone size: once
D gene: NA
J gene: TRBJ2-1
V gene: TRBV19
CDR3 protein: CASSIITYNEQFF
CDR3 DNA: TGTGCCAGTAGTATTATTACCTACAATGAGCAGTTCTTC

clone size: NA
D gene: NA
J gene: TRBJ2-3
V gene: TRBV5-5
CDR3 protein: CASSLGGGRLTDTQYF
CDR3 DNA: TGTGCCAGCAGCTTGGGGGGAGGCCGTTTGACAGATACGCAGTATTTT

clone size: NA
D gene: NA
J gene: TRBJ2-1
V gene: TRBV29-1
CDR3 protein: CSVEGSGNEQFF
CDR3 DNA: TGCAGCGTTGAGGGTAGCGGCAATGAGCAGTTCTTC

clone size: NA
D gene: TRBD1
J gene: TRBJ1-1
V gene: TRBV6-6
CDR3 protein: CASSIGDRVNWFGFF
CDR3 DNA: TGTGCCAGCAGTATCGGGGACAGGGTGAATTGGTTCGGTTTCTTT